These 7 T cell receptor beta chains originate from one sample sequenced in a study of response to subunit inactivated influenza vaccine. TCRdb ran MiXCR on the RT-PCR reads and lists one entry per CDR3 protein. The table includes about 700,000 distinct CDR3 sequences, around 15% detected once. The source was PBMCs from blood, collected 14 days before vaccination. The receptors here all came from a man aged 45-65 years who received an inactivated influenza vaccine.

This clonotype was found a few times. This sequence joins TRBV12-3 or TRBV12-4 and TRBJ2-7, with D possibly matching TRBD1 (5 bases). Trimming removed 1 base at V and 6 bases at J, with 10 bases between. The CDR3 spans 13 residues. The CDR3 DNA is TGTGCCAGCAGTTTAGTCAGGGCCTCCGAGCAGTACTTC. Amino acids: CASSLVRASEQYF.

Comments on this clonotype: A much larger clonotype is one base distant, so this may be a read error. This chain connects TRBV15 to TRBJ1-6; the D is unclear. This CDR3 comprises 14 residues. In germline, CDR1 is LNHNV, CDR2 YYDKDF (reference sequence). Trimming shortened V by 5 bases and J by 10 bases, and 15 bases separated the two germline ends. CDR3 in amino acids: CATSGEGFMSPLHF. The CDR3, as DNA: TGTGCCACCAGCGGGGAAGGGTTTATGTCACCCCTCCACTTT.

In its sample, this clonotype was seen many times. This chain joins TRBV20-1 and TRBJ2-1; perhaps TRBD2 as D (5 bases). Trimming took 0 bases from V and 0 from J, leaving 6 bases between them. The CDR3 has 14 residues. CDR1 is DFQATT, CDR2 SNEGSKA, per germline (reference sequence). The chain's CDR3 is CSARDGSSYNEQFF. In DNA, the CDR3 is TGCAGTGCTAGAGATGGGAGCTCCTACAATGAGCAGTTCTTC.

This clonotype appeared a few times. The genes are TRBV4-3 and TRBJ1-2; D gene unclear. Germline loops: CDR1 LGHNA, CDR2 YSLEER. V was cut by 0 bases and J by 8 bases, with 13 bases left in between. The CDR3 consists of 14 residues. DNA of the CDR3: TGCGCCAGCAGCCAAGACTCGGCGGGGTCCGGCTACACCTTC. Amino acid sequence: CASSQDSAGSGYTF.

This clonotype showed up just a few times. This rearrangement joins TRBV2 to TRBJ2-2; D is possibly TRBD2 (6 bases). V lost 5 bases and J lost 9, with 10 bases in between. In germline, CDR1 is SNHLY, CDR2 FYNNEI. This CDR3 contains 12 residues. In DNA, the CDR3 is TGTGCCAGCAGTTCGAGCGGGCGGGAGCTGTTTTTT. Amino acid sequence: CASSSSGRELFF.

The chain links TRBV6-2 or TRBV6-3 to TRBJ2-1, with TRBD2 as a possible D gene (6 bases). The CDR3 is made up of 17 amino acids. Germline V lookup: CDR1 MNHEY, CDR2 SVGEGT. V lost 5 bases to trimming and J lost 4 bases, with 21 bases between them. CDR3 in DNA: TGTGCCAGCAGTACCAGACTAGGGGTAAGACTATACAATGAGCAGTTCTTC. It specifies CASSTRLGVRLYNEQFF.

This rearrangement joins TRBV4-2 to TRBJ2-1, with 15 bases that match TRBD2. Per germline, CDR1 LGHNA and CDR2 YNFKEQ. The CDR3 is 17 residues long. The junction had 12 bases not matched to a gene; V was cut back by 3 bases and J by 12 bases. DNA of the CDR3: TGTGCCAGCAGCCAGGAAACCGGGACTAGCGGGGGGTTGAGGCAGTTCTTC. This encodes CASSQETGTSGGLRQFF.